One and the same sample provided the 4 T cell receptor beta chains below, sequenced in a study of blood T cells in healthy people across ages. The second PCR ran about 6 to 12 cycles with a sample-barcoded 5' primer and J-beta primers. TCRdb re-derived calls from the 5' RACE reads in MiXCR, one entry per CDR3 protein. The sample yields about 640,000 distinct CDR3 sequences, around 54% seen once. Sequencing was carried out using blood. The receptors shown here come from a man aged 55 to 69 in good health.

The chain employs TRBV2 and TRBJ1-2; no definite D call. Per the germline V gene, CDR1 is SNHLY and CDR2 is FYNNEI. V lost 8 bases and J lost 4, with 17 bases in between. This CDR3 region has 14 residues. The CDR3 nucleotides are TGTGCCAGCTCCCCCGGACGGAGTGTCTATGGCTACACCTTC. It encodes CASSPGRSVYGYTF.

V and J are TRBV9 and TRBJ2-1, with 8 positions matching TRBD1. The better agreement between TRBJ2-7 and the DNA end casts doubt on the J call. Per germline, CDR1 SGDLS and CDR2 YYNGEE. This CDR3 comprises 15 residues. CDR3 sequence (DNA): TGTGCCAGCAGCAAACAACCCGGGACAGGTTACGAGCAGTACTTC. This gives the protein CASSKQPGTGYEQYF.

J is TRBJ2-3 and V is TRBV9; D remains unclear. V lost 1 base and J 4 bases, leaving 13 bases between the germline ends. Germline V lookup: CDR1 SGDLS, CDR2 YYNGEE. The CDR3 has 15 amino acids. CDR3 amino acids: CASSVTPVPPDTQYF. The CDR3 nucleotides are TGTGCCAGCAGCGTAACCCCGGTGCCCCCAGATACGCAGTATTTT.

The chain carries TRBV7-2 and TRBJ1-5, with 7 bases matching TRBD1. Trimming cost V 2 bases and J 5 bases; bases outside gene matches: 18. Germline V gives CDR1 SGHTA, CDR2 FQGNSA. The CDR3 is 19 residues long. The DNA of the CDR3 is TGTGCCAGCAGCTTATTAGGGGGCCCTCCCTCTGGCGGCGATCAGCCCCAGCATTTT. Protein product: CASSLLGGPPSGGDQPQHF.